This TCR beta chain is from a study of a mutant IDH1 vaccine in newly diagnosed glioma. Study-wide findings and caveats: The authors found pseudoprogression apparently unrelated to changes in top peripheral T cell clonotypes.

Germline V gene data show CDR1 as DFQATT and CDR2 as SNEGSKA (reference sequence). The V and J ends lost 3 bases and 4 bases respectively, with 6 bases between them. The CDR3 sequence is 11 residues long. Assay used: immunoSEQ multiplex PCR; TCRdb lists only in-frame clones, some missing. The sample lists about 38,000 clones, around four fifths occurring once. In its sample, this clone was seen a few times. Its antigen remains unidentified. Time point denoted: baseline, week 1 (first vaccination visit). Treatment described: pre-vaccination baseline after standard-of-care therapy. Sequenced here: PBMCs, sampled from a glioma patient treated with radiotherapy, temozolomide or both. This TCR derives from a middle-aged man with glioma. Some clones in this sample may be carry-over from other donors' samples. The chain couples TRBV20-1 to TRBJ1-1, with D hard to call. The CDR3 loop is CSASTGTEAFF. Written as DNA, the CDR3 is TGCAGTGCTAGTACTGGCACTGAAGCTTTCTTT.